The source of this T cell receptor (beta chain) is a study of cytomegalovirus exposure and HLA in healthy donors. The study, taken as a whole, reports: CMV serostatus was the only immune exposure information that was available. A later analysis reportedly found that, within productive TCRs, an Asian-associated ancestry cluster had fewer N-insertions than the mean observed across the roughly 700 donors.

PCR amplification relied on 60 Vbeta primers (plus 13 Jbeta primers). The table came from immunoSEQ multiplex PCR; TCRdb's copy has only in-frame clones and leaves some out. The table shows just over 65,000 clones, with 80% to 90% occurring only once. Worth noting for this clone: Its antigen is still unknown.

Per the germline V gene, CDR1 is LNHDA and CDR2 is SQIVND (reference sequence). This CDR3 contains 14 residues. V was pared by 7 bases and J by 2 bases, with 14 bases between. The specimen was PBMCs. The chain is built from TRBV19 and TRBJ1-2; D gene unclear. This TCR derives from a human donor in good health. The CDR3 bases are TGTGCCAGTACCCCCAAACAGATCAACTATGGCTACACCTTC. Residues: CASTPKQINYGYTF.